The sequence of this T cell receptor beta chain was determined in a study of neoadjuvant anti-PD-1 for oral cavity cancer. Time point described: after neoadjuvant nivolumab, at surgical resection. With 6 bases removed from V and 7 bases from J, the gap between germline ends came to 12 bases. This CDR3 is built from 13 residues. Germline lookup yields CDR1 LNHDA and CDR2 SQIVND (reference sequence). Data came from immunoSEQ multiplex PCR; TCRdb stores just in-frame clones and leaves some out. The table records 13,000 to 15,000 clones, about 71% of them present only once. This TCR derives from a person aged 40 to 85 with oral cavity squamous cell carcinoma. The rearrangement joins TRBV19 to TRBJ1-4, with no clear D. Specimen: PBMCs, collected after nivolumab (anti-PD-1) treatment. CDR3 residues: CASRDPFGEKLFF. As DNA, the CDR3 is TGTGCCAGTAGGGATCCCTTCGGTGAAAAACTGTTTTTT.